These 17 T cell receptor beta chains were sequenced from one sample in a study of CD8 T cells in ankylosing spondylitis (dated by TCRdb to 2017 to 2019). Antigen specificity for these receptors is unknown. Overall study results and their limits: Blood from ankylosing spondylitis patients appeared to be characterized by a TCR beta motif composed of several highly homologous amino acid variants.

Receptor amplification or capture employed 5' RACE. Instrument on record: Illumina HiSeq 2500. TCRdb ran its own pipeline on the public reads, namely fastp trimming at Q25 and MiXCR clone calling, and kept in-frame beta chains. One record per CDR3 amino acid sequence lists the most common genes and DNA. Within this sample are fewer than 650,000 distinct CDR3 sequences, with about 13% of them counted one time only. The top ten clones comprise nearly 7% of the sample. Material: blood, either unsorted or a sorted T cell fraction (not recorded which). The receptor set was obtained from a male donor with ankylosing spondylitis.

The chain carries TRBV12-3 or TRBV12-4 and TRBJ2-1; TRBD2 matches 11 bases. Trimming at V came to 6 bases and at J to 8 bases, leaving 24 bases not matched to a gene. This CDR3 spans 20 amino acids. CDR3 DNA: TGTGCCAGCAGAGGGGTGATTGCGGTGGGGCGACTAGCGGGATACCATGAGCAGTTCTTC. Residues: CASRGVIAVGRLAGYHEQFF.

This clonotype was seen a few times. The V gene is TRBV29-1, the J gene TRBJ1-3, with TRBD1 as a possible D gene (6 bases). The CDR3 sequence is 14 residues long. Germline V gene lookup returns CDR1 SQVTM and CDR2 ANQGSEA. Trimming stripped 7 bases from V and 0 bases from J, with 13 bases between. CDR3 nucleotide sequence: TGCAGCGCCCGACAGGATTCCTCTGGAAACACCATATATTTT. Translated, it gives CSARQDSSGNTIYF.

This clonotype has just a few counts. V usage is TRBV5-1 and J usage is TRBJ1-4; 10 bases are a match to TRBD1. The V segment lost 1 base and the J segment 6 bases; nucleotides outside the gene matches: 6. The CDR3 totals 16 residues. The V gene's germline CDR1 is SGHRS and CDR2 YFSETQ. CDR3 nucleotides: TGCGCCAGCAGCTTGTCCTCGGGACAGGGGTATGAAAAACTGTTTTTT. Translating it yields CASSLSSGQGYEKLFF.

This clonotype was recorded a few times. V usage is TRBV6-2 or TRBV6-3 and J usage is TRBJ2-5; 12 positions agree with TRBD2. In germline, CDR1 is MNHEY, CDR2 SVGEGT. The CDR3 totals 16 residues. Germline trimming cut 4 bases from V and 2 bases from J; bases unmatched to any gene: 5. Here the CDR3 DNA reads TGTGCCAGCAGTTCCTGGACTAGCGGGACTCAAGAGACCCAGTACTTC. Translation gives CASSSWTSGTQETQYF.

The rearrangement links TRBV7-8 to TRBJ2-7; the match to TRBD2 covers 9 bases. The CDR3 totals 16 residues. CDR1 SGHVS and CDR2 FQNEAQ come from the germline V gene. J gave up 2 bases and V 2 bases, and 7 bases lay outside the gene matches. For the CDR3, the DNA is TGTGCCAGCAGCTTATCGGGACTAGCCAGCACCTACGAGCAGTACTTC. Protein sequence: CASSLSGLASTYEQYF.

This clonotype was recorded at least ten times. The V and J genes are TRBV27 and TRBJ2-1, with D perhaps TRBD2 (7 bases). V gave up 10 bases and J gave up 4 bases, with 17 bases separating them. This CDR3 has 14 amino acids. CDR1 and CDR2 from the germline V gene are MNHEY and SMNVEV (reference sequence). The CDR3 coding sequence is TGTGCCACCTGGGGGGGGACACCATACAATGAGCAGTTCTTC. Protein: CATWGGTPYNEQFF.

In this sample, this clonotype turned up a few times. The chain has TRBV15 and TRBJ2-3; 8 positions agree with TRBD2. Looked up from germline, CDR1 is LNHNV and CDR2 is YYDKDF (reference sequence). Trimming removed 5 bases from V and 3 bases from J; junction bases left unmatched: 4. The CDR3 is 14 residues long. The CDR3 nucleotides are TGTGCCACCAGCTTCAGCGGGAGAACAGATACGCAGTATTTT. The encoded protein is CATSFSGRTDTQYF.

This clonotype has just a few counts. This rearrangement joins TRBV11-2 to TRBJ2-2; the match to TRBD2 covers 7 bases. Germline trimming cut 2 bases from V and 2 bases from J; bases unmatched to any gene: 5. The germline CDR1 and CDR2 sequences are SGHAT and FQNNGV. The CDR3 loop spans 16 amino acids. CDR3 coding DNA: TGTGCCAGCAGCTTAAGGCTAGCGGCCAACACCGGGGAGCTGTTTTTT. It codes for CASSLRLAANTGELFF.

The chain recombines TRBV18 with TRBJ2-7, with 8 bases lining up with TRBD1. The germline V gene encodes CDR1 KGHSH and CDR2 LQKENI. Unmatched junction bases numbered 2, after V lost 8 bases and J lost 5 bases. CDR3 length equals 11 residues. The CDR3 coding sequence is TGTGCCAGCCTGGGACAGGACGAGCAGTACTTC. Amino acid sequence: CASLGQDEQYF.

This clonotype was counted between two and nine times. J is TRBJ2-7 and V is TRBV29-1, with TRBD1 matching over 10 bases. Germline-derived CDR1 and CDR2 are SQVTM and ANQGSEA. V lost 3 bases to trimming and J lost 0 bases; unmatched junction nucleotides: 5. This CDR3 contains 15 residues. CDR3 nucleotides: TGCAGCGTTGAGGGGGACAGGGGACCCTCCTACGAGCAGTACTTC. Its protein product is CSVEGDRGPSYEQYF.

The rearrangement joins TRBV5-1 to TRBJ1-2; 9 nucleotides align to TRBD1. J lost 7 bases, V lost 1 base, and 17 bases had no gene match. From germline, CDR1 is SGHRS and CDR2 YFSETQ. The CDR3 runs 18 residues. The CDR3 region has the DNA TGCGCCAGCAGCTTGCTTGGGTTCACGGACAGGGGATCGGGTGGCTACACCTTC. Translation gives CASSLLGFTDRGSGGYTF.

The J gene is TRBJ2-1, the V gene TRBV7-2; D uncertain. The CDR3 runs to 13 residues. Germline CDR1 reads SGHTA; CDR2 reads FQGNSA. The V end lost 2 bases, the J end lost 8 bases, and 10 bases lay between the germline ends. The CDR3 sequence: CASSLSRRDEQFF. The DNA for the CDR3 is TGTGCCAGCAGCTTAAGTAGACGGGATGAGCAGTTCTTC.

The chain joins TRBV6-5 to TRBJ2-2; D is perhaps TRBD1 or TRBD2 (5 bases each). The CDR3 covers 17 residues. Looked up from germline, CDR1 is MNHEY and CDR2 is SVGAGI. V was clipped by 7 bases and J by 4 bases, with 22 bases between them. The CDR3 here is CASTYWLDVGGTGELFF. The CDR3 nucleotides read TGTGCCAGCACTTATTGGTTAGATGTTGGGGGCACCGGGGAGCTGTTTTTT.

This chain uses TRBV27 with TRBJ1-2; no clear D gene. V lost 6 bases and J 5 bases, leaving 10 bases between the germline ends. Germline-derived CDR1 and CDR2 are MNHEY and SMNVEV (reference sequence). This CDR3 is 12 amino acids long. Here the CDR3 DNA reads TGTGCCAGCAGCTCTGGTTTTTATGGCTACACCTTC. This encodes CASSSGFYGYTF.

V is TRBV7-2 and J is TRBJ2-1; 8 bases line up with TRBD2. The CDR3 has 16 amino acids. After removal of 1 base from V and 5 bases from J, the junction contained 7 bases not matched to a gene. The V gene's germline CDR1 is SGHTA and CDR2 FQGNSA. CDR3 sequence: CASSLVGSGGNNEQFF. The CDR3, as DNA: TGTGCCAGCAGCTTAGTGGGCAGCGGGGGAAACAATGAGCAGTTCTTC.

This clonotype occurred a few times. V is TRBV30 and J is TRBJ2-1; D gene ambiguous. Trimming pared 0 bases from V and 0 bases from J, leaving 12 bases between. Germline V lookup: CDR1 GTSNPN, CDR2 SVGIG (reference sequence). This CDR3 contains 16 residues. CDR3 in amino acids: CAWSVSRTSSYNEQFF. The CDR3 nucleotides read TGTGCCTGGAGTGTTTCCCGGACCAGCTCCTACAATGAGCAGTTCTTC.

This chain connects TRBV20-1 to TRBJ1-1, with no clear D. Germline V gene data show CDR1 as DFQATT and CDR2 as SNEGSKA (reference sequence). V lost 0 bases, J lost 0 bases, and 20 bases lay in between. The CDR3 is 18 residues long. CDR3 sequence: CSARDSVLGSYMNTEAFF. The CDR3 DNA reads TGCAGTGCTAGAGATTCGGTTCTCGGCAGCTACATGAACACTGAAGCTTTCTTT.